This entry concerns a single T cell receptor (beta chain). This clonotype was observed many times. Its recognized antigen is unknown. Per-base quality was not reported, and no clone a single base away is much larger than it. Hyperthyroidism patients were aged 18 to 65 years and newly diagnosed, with disease duration of less than 2 months. Patients with uncontrolled infections, other autoimmune diseases, pregnancy or lactation were excluded. Diagnoses relied on clinical symptoms, serum thyroxine and TRAb, thyroid ultrasound and orbital computed tomography. For progressor patients, blood was drawn at the first diagnosis of hyperthyroidism, before any ophthalmopathy symptoms had appeared. Ficoll-Paque density gradient centrifugation was used to isolate PBMCs from approximately 10 ml of fresh peripheral blood. Patients classed as progressors first received a Graves' hyperthyroidism diagnosis and then went on to develop ophthalmopathy during follow-up. Trizol reagent was used to extract total RNA, and RNA quality was then checked on an Agilent 2100 Bioanalyzer.

The data originate from a study of T cells in Graves' hyperthyroidism and ophthalmopathy (dated by TCRdb to the late 2010s). For the wider study: Peripheral blood samples were taken at initial diagnosis, before any treatment was given. A discovery cohort of approximately 100 patients, 43 with Graves' ophthalmopathy and more than 55 with stable Graves' hyperthyroidism, was used to find distinguishing TCR V-J signatures. Prospective prediction of ophthalmopathy was tested in an independent validation cohort consisting of some 20 hyperthyroidism patients and approximately 16 patients who later progressed to ophthalmopathy. For training and testing, the 80 to 100 patients in the discovery cohort were randomly divided in a 7:3 ratio. The study also compared thyroid tissue and blood T-cell repertoires from five or six Graves' hyperthyroidism patients. After sampling, hyperthyroidism patients received methimazole starting at 30 mg daily, and ophthalmopathy patients received high-dose intravenous methylprednisolone. TCR Vbeta CDR3 sequencing of approximately 140 peripheral blood samples (about 45 ophthalmopathy, over 70 hyperthyroidism and 17 progressor patients) is reported in the paper. Study-wide findings and limitations: Ophthalmopathy was separated from stable hyperthyroidism by a 13 V-J signature model, with around 88% sensitivity and approximately 84% specificity obtained in cross-validation and 80%/75% obtained in testing. In validation, the model predicted progression to ophthalmopathy a median of around 6.5 months before onset, with roughly 70% sensitivity and roughly 72% specificity. Sample size was not statistically predetermined, and blinding of investigators to group allocation was not performed. Blood samples also contained most of the expanded thyroid clonotypes (frequency above 0.001), which suggests that blood repertoires may reflect thyroid immune responses.

The CDR3 covers 15 residues, taking in both the cysteine and the phenylalanine. The DNA shown is the 45-base CDR3, in frame from base 1. Between the V and J ends, shortened by 3 bases and 2 bases respectively, the junction contains 11 bases. The TCR beta CDR3 regions were amplified from the RNA transcripts. The first round of RT-PCR for the TCR CDR3 was performed with the HTBI primer set and the Qiagen OneStep RT-PCR kit. Libraries were constructed in a second round of multiplex PCR, after which size selection and purification were performed. Sequencing of the libraries was done on an Illumina HiSeq2000 using paired-end 100 bp reads. For the original study's pipeline: Raw data were processed with SOAPnuke, discarding reads with adapters, uncalled bases, mean Phred below 15, or no exact constant-primer or identifier match. High-quality paired reads were merged using COPE v1.2.5, and each unique nucleotide sequence was defined as a clonotype. MiTCR v1.1 was used to align clonotypes to the IMGT TRBV, TRBD and TRBJ reference segments. Only V-J combinations with frequency above 0.0001, covering 99.2% of repertoires, were analysed. A TCS score was defined as the ratio of F50 (clonal expansion) to E x V (chaos), with BLOSUM62-based TCRdist applied between CDR3 peptides within each V-J. Welch's t-statistics and random forest reduced roughly 540 V-J features to 13, which were used in a naive Bayes classifier (R e1071). TCRdb reprocessing: public reads trimmed at Q25 with fastp, clones called with MiXCR, in-frame beta chains kept. CDR3 protein duplicates are merged, each entry listing the most common genes and DNA. None of the V and J calls come from the authors' own analysis; TCRdb made them. This sample comprises hundreds of thousands of distinct CDR3 sequences, under 20% of them detected only once. Clones ranked in the top ten supply roughly 17% of the sample.

The TCR originated in a woman aged 45 to 65 with Graves' hyperthyroidism that later progressed to Graves' ophthalmopathy. Specimen: blood. Recombination connected TRBV12-3 or TRBV12-4 to TRBJ1-5; tentative D gene TRBD1, with 5 bases matching. The CDR3 protein sequence reads: CASSFQGGGNQPQHF. The DNA sequence is TGTGCCAGCAGTTTTCAAGGAGGGGGCAATCAGCCCCAGCATTTT.